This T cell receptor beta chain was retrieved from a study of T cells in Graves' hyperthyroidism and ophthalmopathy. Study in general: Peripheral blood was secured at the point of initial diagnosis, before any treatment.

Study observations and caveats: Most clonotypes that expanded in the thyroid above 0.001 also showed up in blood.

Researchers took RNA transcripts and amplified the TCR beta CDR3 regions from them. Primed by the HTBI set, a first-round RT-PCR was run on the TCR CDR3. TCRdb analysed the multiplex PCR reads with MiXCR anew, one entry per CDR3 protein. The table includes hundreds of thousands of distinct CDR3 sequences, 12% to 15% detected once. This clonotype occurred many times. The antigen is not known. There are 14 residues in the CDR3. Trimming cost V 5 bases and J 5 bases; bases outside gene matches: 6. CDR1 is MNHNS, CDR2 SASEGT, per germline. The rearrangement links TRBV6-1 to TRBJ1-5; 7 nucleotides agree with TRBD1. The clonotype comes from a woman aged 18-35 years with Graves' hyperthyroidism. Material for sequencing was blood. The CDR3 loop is CASSSPGGYQPQHF. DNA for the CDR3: TGTGCCAGCAGTTCTCCAGGGGGGTATCAGCCCCAGCATTTT.